These T cell receptor beta chains were read from a single sample in a study of vaccination and CD4 T cells after COVID-19. MiXCR, run by TCRdb on the PCR reads, gives a single entry per CDR3 protein. The table lists around 20,000 distinct CDR3 sequences, roughly 52% of them singletons, with over 5% in the top ten. Their specific antigens are unknown. The sample was CD4+ T cells from blood, cultured in vitro. The receptors were sampled from a human donor who had recovered from COVID-19. CDR3s include the opening cysteine and the closing phenylalanine or tryptophan. D genes are given only for firm matches.

NA | TRBV2 | CASSELPGSWVGYTF
NA | TRBV12-5 | CASGLNRAHNSPLHF
NA | TRBV6-5 | CASSYPDSYEAFF
NA | TRBV2 | CASSGLGRETQYF
NA | TRBV7-2 | CASSLGPSGYGYTF
TRBD1 | TRBV4-1 | CASSQVPGQGAYEQYF
NA | TRBV20-1 | CSARAGGAVWSPLHF
NA | TRBV6-1 | CASRPSGQGNQPQHF
NA | TRBV14 | CASSQGAKNTEAFF
TRBD2 | TRBV27 | CASRVAGGLEQYF
NA | TRBV7-2 | CASSLSPGAGNTIYF
NA | TRBV27 | CASTPGLTAGYEQYF
TRBD2 | TRBV9 | CASSSLTSGETQYF
NA | TRBV19 | CASAGAGEETQYF
TRBD1 | TRBV6-1 | CASSDQYYILQGPNQPQHF
NA | TRBV20-1 | CSARAAGYAGNTIYF
TRBD2 | TRBV18 | CASSPKSGRDEQFF
TRBD1 | TRBV6-1 | CASTPGGTGAETQYF